This T cell receptor beta chain was obtained from a study of blood T cell repertoires in COVID-19. After removal of 4 bases from V and 1 base from J, the junction contained 4 bases not matched to a gene. CDR3 size: 15 residues. CDR1 and CDR2 from the germline V gene are SGHTA and FQGTGA. Libraries were prepared by immunoSEQ multiplex PCR; TCRdb keeps only in-frame clonotypes and omits some of them. The sample shows 250,000 to 400,000 clones, about 90% of them seen only once. This chain uses TRBV7-3 with TRBJ2-5, with 9 bases that match TRBD2. Sequencing was carried out using peripheral blood. This clonotype originated in a woman in her twenties or thirties with COVID-19, enrolled during active disease. In DNA form, the CDR3 reads TGTGCCAGCAGCTGGATAGCGGGAGCCCAAGAGACCCAGTACTTC. Its translation: CASSWIAGAQETQYF.